Listed below are T cell receptor beta chains from one sample, sequenced in a study of T-cell reconstitution after alpha-beta-depleted transplantation in children. Via MiXCR, TCRdb re-called the PCR reads, giving one row per CDR3 protein. The sample records 800,000 to 1,000,000 distinct CDR3 sequences, around 30% being singletons. The input for sequencing was PBMCs, mostly from graft donor cells, taken 360 days after TCRalphabeta/CD19-depleted stem cell transplant. These receptors all stem from a boy less than two years old who had a stem cell transplant for SCID, so the T cells may come from the graft donor. CDR3s include the opening cysteine and the closing phenylalanine or tryptophan. Each record gives: D gene, J gene, clone size, V gene, CDR3 protein, CDR3 DNA. The D gene is left open where the match is weak. The size field is filled for only some rows; it gives once, few, many or a size class.

>-|TRBJ2-1|few|TRBV24-1
CATSDYTGDNEQFF
TGTGCCACCAGTGACTATACAGGAGACAATGAGCAGTTCTTC
>-|TRBJ2-3|many|TRBV27
CASSLGGLYTDTQYF
TGTGCCAGCAGTTTAGGGGGGCTCTACACAGATACGCAGTATTTT
>-|TRBJ2-6|few|TRBV29-1
CSVASAGANVLTF
TGCAGCGTTGCGTCGGCTGGGGCCAACGTCCTGACTTTC
>TRBD2|TRBJ2-3|-|TRBV4-1
CASSPHQAGAPTDTQYF
TGCGCCAGCAGCCCCCACCAAGCGGGGGCTCCCACAGATACGCAGTATTTT
>TRBD2|TRBJ2-1|-|TRBV25-1
CASSESGGSPINEQFF
TGTGCCAGCAGTGAATCGGGGGGTTCTCCGATCAATGAGCAGTTCTTC
>TRBD1|TRBJ2-1|-|TRBV5-1
CASSLRGQGKSYNEQFF
TGCGCCAGCAGCTTGAGGGGACAGGGCAAGTCTTACAATGAGCAGTTCTTC
>TRBD2|TRBJ2-7|-|TRBV12-3/TRBV12-4
CASSLALAGSYEQYF
TGTGCCAGCAGTTTAGCCCTAGCGGGGTCCTACGAGCAGTACTTC
>TRBD2|TRBJ2-5|few|TRBV20-1
CSARGGGASGEQETQYF
TGCAGTGCTAGAGGCGGTGGGGCTAGCGGGGAACAAGAGACCCAGTACTTC
>TRBD2|TRBJ2-1|many|TRBV4-2
CASSSTLAGAVYNEQFF
TGTGCCAGCAGCTCCACACTAGCGGGGGCCGTTTACAATGAGCAGTTCTTC
>TRBD2|TRBJ2-1|many|TRBV5-6
CASSLNGGGFYNEQFF
TGTGCCAGCAGCCTGAATGGCGGGGGGTTTTACAATGAGCAGTTCTTC
>-|TRBJ1-1|-|TRBV20-1
CSARGGGGTHTEAFF
TGCAGTGCTAGAGGGGGAGGAGGGACCCACACTGAAGCTTTCTTT
>TRBD1|TRBJ2-7|-|TRBV12-3/TRBV12-4
CASSKGQGAGSYEQYF
TGTGCCAGCAGTAAAGGACAGGGTGCGGGCTCCTACGAGCAGTACTTC
>TRBD2|TRBJ2-1|few|TRBV12-3/TRBV12-4
CASSSVAGAYNEQFF
TGTGCCAGCAGTTCTGTGGCGGGGGCCTACAATGAGCAGTTCTTC
>TRBD1|TRBJ2-7|few|TRBV6-5
CASSYRGQASSYEQYF
TGTGCCAGCAGTTACAGGGGACAGGCGAGCTCCTACGAGCAGTACTTC
>-|TRBJ2-1|-|TRBV20-1
CSARARGRGEQFF
TGCAGTGCTAGGGCCCGGGGTCGTGGTGAGCAGTTCTTC
>-|TRBJ2-7|-|TRBV12-3/TRBV12-4
CASSETTSYEQYF
TGTGCCAGCAGTGAGACAACCTCCTACGAGCAGTACTTC
>-|TRBJ2-1|-|TRBV12-3/TRBV12-4
CASSFLTAHDNEQFF
TGTGCCAGCAGTTTTTTGACAGCCCATGACAATGAGCAGTTCTTC
>TRBD2|TRBJ2-5|few|TRBV5-1
CASSFQTPGLPSETQYF
TGCGCCAGCAGCTTTCAGACCCCGGGACTACCTTCGGAGACCCAGTACTTC
>-|TRBJ1-1|once|TRBV4-1
CASSQVAFINTEAFF
TGCGCCAGCAGCCAAGTTGCATTCATAAACACTGAAGCTTTCTTT
>TRBD2|TRBJ2-7|-|TRBV12-3/TRBV12-4
CASTGTSVGEQYF
TGTGCCAGTACCGGGACTAGTGTCGGCGAGCAGTACTTC
>-|TRBJ2-7|-|TRBV20-1
CSARNWSTSYEQYF
TGCAGTGCTAGAAATTGGTCGACGTCCTACGAGCAGTACTTC
>TRBD2|TRBJ2-3|-|TRBV5-5
CASSLYRAGGTDTQYF
TGTGCCAGCAGCTTGTATAGGGCGGGGGGCACAGATACGCAGTATTTT
>-|TRBJ1-1|few|TRBV28
CASSLASPNTEAFF
TGTGCCAGCAGTTTGGCCAGCCCGAACACTGAAGCTTTCTTT
>-|TRBJ2-1|-|TRBV4-2
CASSLRPTSSYNEQFF
TGTGCCAGCAGCCTTCGACCGACTAGTTCCTACAATGAGCAGTTCTTC
>-|TRBJ1-3|few|TRBV20-1
CSARAGLRSGNTIYF
TGCAGTGCTAGAGCCGGACTCCGCTCTGGAAACACCATATATTTT
>TRBD1|TRBJ2-1|-|TRBV5-6
CASSFEGQGIDNEQFF
TGTGCCAGCAGCTTTGAGGGACAGGGGATCGACAATGAGCAGTTCTTC
>-|TRBJ2-1|few|TRBV5-1
CASSPGQHNEQFF
TGCGCCAGCAGCCCAGGACAGCACAATGAGCAGTTCTTC